The rows below give T cell receptor beta chains drawn from one sample of a study of T-cell memory formation after mild COVID-19. MiXCR was run by TCRdb on the 5' RACE reads, yielding one entry per CDR3 protein. The table lists 560,000 or so distinct CDR3 sequences, approximately 15% of them singletons. The source material was PBMCs or a T cell subset sorted from them (not recorded which). These receptors were collected from an adult woman who had mild COVID-19 (a few samples of this study predate the infection). Cell type and time point are not known. CDR3s include the opening cysteine and the closing phenylalanine or tryptophan. D genes are given only for firm matches. Clone size is shown for a subset of rows, as once, few, many or a class of expanded clone.

D: -; size: many; J: TRBJ1-2; V: TRBV7-9; CDR3: CASSRGTGTNPYGYTF; DNA: TGTGCCAGCAGCAGAGGGACCGGGACCAACCCCTATGGCTACACCTTC
D: TRBD1; size: -; J: TRBJ2-2; V: TRBV5-6; CDR3: CASSSAGTGGLGTGELFF; DNA: TGTGCCAGCAGCTCGGCCGGGACAGGGGGCCTAGGCACCGGGGAGCTGTTTTTT
D: -; size: -; J: TRBJ2-7; V: TRBV6-1; CDR3: CASSPGGRQGIRF; DNA: TGTGCCAGCAGCCCGGGAGGAAGACAGGGGATTCGCTTC
D: -; size: many; J: TRBJ2-2; V: TRBV9; CDR3: CASSLQDWGRWTGELFF; DNA: TGTGCCAGCAGCCTCCAAGATTGGGGGAGGTGGACCGGGGAGCTGTTTTTT
D: -; size: -; J: TRBJ2-2; V: TRBV14; CDR3: CASSQDQMTANTGELFF; DNA: TGTGCCAGCAGCCAAGATCAGATGACCGCGAACACCGGGGAGCTGTTTTTT
D: -; size: few; J: TRBJ1-6; V: TRBV7-9; CDR3: CASSSYPDSPLHF; DNA: TGTGCCAGCAGCTCTTACCCGGATTCACCCCTCCACTTT
D: -; size: -; J: TRBJ1-4; V: TRBV6-6; CDR3: CASSYSAGRDEKLFF; DNA: TGTGCCAGCAGTTACTCGGCAGGGAGAGATGAAAAACTGTTTTTT
D: -; size: -; J: TRBJ1-3; V: TRBV12-3/TRBV12-4; CDR3: CASSLQGQNTIYF; DNA: TGTGCCAGCAGTCTCCAGGGTCAAAACACCATATATTTT
D: -; size: -; J: TRBJ2-3; V: TRBV18; CDR3: CASSPRGATSTDTQYF; DNA: TGTGCCAGCTCACCACGAGGGGCGACTAGCACAGATACGCAGTATTTT
D: -; size: -; J: TRBJ2-2; V: TRBV20-1; CDR3: CSARAGIGFEGGNTGELFF; DNA: TGCAGTGCTAGAGCCGGGATAGGTTTTGAGGGGGGGAACACCGGGGAGCTGTTTTTT
D: -; size: -; J: TRBJ1-2; V: TRBV11-2; CDR3: CASSSTEANYGYTF; DNA: TGTGCCAGCAGCTCGACAGAAGCTAACTATGGCTACACCTTC
D: TRBD2; size: few; J: TRBJ2-3; V: TRBV5-6; CDR3: CASSPPGLAGGVDTQYF; DNA: TGTGCCAGCAGCCCACCGGGACTAGCGGGAGGGGTCGATACGCAGTATTTT
D: TRBD1; size: -; J: TRBJ1-1; V: TRBV4-1; CDR3: CASSPRQGYTEAFF; DNA: TGCGCCAGCAGCCCAAGACAGGGGTACACTGAAGCTTTCTTT
D: TRBD1; size: few; J: TRBJ2-7; V: TRBV12-3/TRBV12-4; CDR3: CASSGGTGGPSYEQYF; DNA: TGTGCCAGCAGCGGGGGGACAGGGGGGCCCTCCTACGAGCAGTACTTC